Listed here are 25 T cell receptor beta chains from one sample, sequenced in a study of early T cells in non-severe SARS-CoV-2 infection. TCRdb passed the 5' RACE reads through MiXCR, listing each CDR3 protein once. The sample includes tens of thousands of distinct CDR3 sequences, roughly 18% of them seen just once. This specimen was whole blood, taken at baseline. Source of these receptors: an adult who was a healthcare worker with PCR-confirmed SARS-CoV-2 infection or an uninfected control (not recorded which).

This clonotype was observed a handful of times. The V call is TRBV2, the J call TRBJ2-3; D ambiguous. The V end lost 6 bases, the J end lost 0 bases, and 7 bases lay between the germline ends. This CDR3 contains 13 residues. Per the germline V gene, CDR1 is SNHLY and CDR2 is FYNNEI. The CDR3, as DNA: TGTGCCAGCAGGCTACCTAGCACAGATACGCAGTATTTT. This translates into CASRLPSTDTQYF.

The chain uses TRBV2 and TRBJ1-2; D ambiguous. V was trimmed by 2 bases and J by 5 bases, leaving 15 bases between them. This CDR3 region has 15 residues. Germline-derived CDR1 and CDR2 are SNHLY and FYNNEI. The DNA of the CDR3 is TGTGCCAGCAGTGAAACTTTAATAGCGGGGTATGGCTACACCTTC. Translated, it gives CASSETLIAGYGYTF.

This clonotype was detected only a few times. As DNA, the CDR3 is TGCAGCGTCGACAGGGAGGGTCTCGGGGAGCTGTTTTTT. This translates into CSVDREGLGELFF. The V and J genes are TRBV29-1 and TRBJ2-2, with D possibly being TRBD1 or TRBD2 (7 bases each). The germline V gene has CDR1 SQVTM and CDR2 ANQGSEA. The CDR3 extends over 13 amino acids. Trimming removed 6 bases from V and 7 bases from J, with 15 bases in between.

This clonotype was recorded a few times. The rearrangement uses TRBV7-9 and TRBJ1-1; tentatively, D is TRBD1 (6 bases). The CDR3 spans 13 residues. Trimming removed 4 bases at V and 4 bases at J, with 10 bases between. Per the germline V gene, CDR1 is SEHNR and CDR2 is FQNEAQ (reference sequence). In nucleotides, the CDR3 is TGTGCCAGCAGCTATGGACAGTTCACTGAAGCTTTCTTT. This encodes CASSYGQFTEAFF. The full variable domain, in which reference TRBV7-9 and TRBJ1-1 provide the parts outside the CDR3, is DTGVSQNPRHKITKRGQNVTFRCDPISEHNRLYWYRQTLGQGPEFLTYFQNEAQLEKSRLLSDRFSAERPKGSFSTLEIQRTEQGDSAMYLCASSYGQFTEAFFGQGTRLTVV.

In its sample, this clonotype was seen a few times. The rearrangement links TRBV11-2 to TRBJ1-1, with D unclear. Per germline, CDR1 SGHAT and CDR2 FQNNGV. CDR3 length equals 12 residues. Trimming took off 5 bases at V and 1 base at J, with 5 bases between the two ends. CDR3 DNA sequence: TGTGCCAGCAGCCGAGCGAACACTGAAGCTTTCTTT. Residues: CASSRANTEAFF.

In this sample, this clonotype turned up a few times. The chain links TRBV27 to TRBJ1-1; TRBD1 might be the D (6 bases). CDR3 length: 13 residues. V lost 4 bases and J 4 bases, leaving 10 bases between the germline ends. Germline V gene sequence: CDR1 MNHEY, CDR2 SMNVEV (reference sequence). Here the CDR3 DNA reads TGTGCCAGCAGTTATTCAGGGGCCACTGAAGCTTTCTTT. Protein sequence: CASSYSGATEAFF.

The chain couples TRBV7-8 to TRBJ1-3; D is unclear. The CDR3 sequence is 14 residues long. V lost 2 bases, J lost 0 bases, and 5 bases lay in between. From germline, CDR1 is SGHVS and CDR2 FQNEAQ. CDR3 loop: CASSLWSSGNTIYF. The DNA for the CDR3 is TGTGCCAGCAGCTTATGGAGCTCTGGAAACACCATATATTTT.

The chain's CDR3 is CASSQDSGATNEKLFF. The CDR3 nucleotides read TGTGCCAGCTCACAGGACAGTGGTGCAACTAATGAAAAACTGTTTTTT. The V and J genes are TRBV18 and TRBJ1-4; possible D gene TRBD1, 6 bases. Germline V gene lookup returns CDR1 KGHSH and CDR2 LQKENI. This CDR3 region has 16 residues. V shed 4 bases and J shed 0 bases, with 12 bases lying between them.

This clonotype was picked up a small number of times. The chain recombines TRBV11-2 with TRBJ2-1, with D possibly matching TRBD2 (5 bases). V dropped 6 bases and J dropped 2 bases, with 14 bases sitting between them. The CDR3 totals 15 residues. CDR1 and CDR2 (germline): SGHAT, FQNNGV. CDR3 protein: CASSPPGVTYNEQFF. The CDR3 DNA reads TGTGCCAGCAGTCCTCCCGGGGTCACCTACAATGAGCAGTTCTTC.

In this sample, this clonotype turned up a few times. The chain uses TRBV19 and TRBJ1-2; 8 bases match TRBD1. The ends lost 6 bases at V and 4 bases at J; junction bases unmatched: 10. The CDR3 runs to 15 residues. Germline V CDR1 and CDR2: LNHDA, SQIVND (reference sequence). The chain's CDR3 is CASRPSGGSGYGYTF. For the CDR3, the DNA is TGTGCCAGTAGGCCTTCAGGGGGCTCGGGCTATGGCTACACCTTC. Based on the CDR3 plus reference TRBV19 and TRBJ1-2, the full variable domain is DGGITQSPKYLFRKEGQNVTLSCEQNLNHDAMYWYRQDPGQGLRLIYYSQIVNDFQKGDIAEGYSVSREKKESFPLTVTSAQKNPTAFYLCASRPSGGSGYGYTFGSGTRLTVV.

This clonotype was counted between two and nine times. A read error may account for a junction end that differs from germline. CDR3 nucleotides: TGCAGCGTTGTGGTGAACACTGAAGCCTTCTTT. It codes for CSVVVNTEAFF. This chain uses TRBV29-1 with TRBJ1-1, with D unresolved. The CDR3 sequence is 11 residues long. From germline, CDR1 is SQVTM and CDR2 ANQGSEA.

The genes are TRBV11-2 and TRBJ1-6; D remains unclear. V lost 5 bases to trimming and J lost 6 bases, with 11 bases between them. The germline V gene encodes CDR1 SGHAT and CDR2 FQNNGV. CDR3 size: 14 residues. CDR3 sequence: CASSRGGLNSPLHF. DNA of the CDR3: TGTGCCAGCAGCCGGGGAGGACTTAATTCACCCCTCCACTTT.

The chain has TRBV6-2 or TRBV6-3 and TRBJ2-7; D gene ambiguous. This CDR3 spans 14 amino acids. Looked up from germline, CDR1 is MNHEY and CDR2 is SVGEGT. Between the trimmed V and J ends, which lost 7 bases and 4 bases, there was a span of 17 bases. Written as DNA, the CDR3 is TGTGCCAGCACCCCCGGCCAGCCCCCTTACGAGCAGTACTTC. Its translation is CASTPGQPPYEQYF.

This clonotype was detected only a few times. The chain joins TRBV5-1 to TRBJ1-1; D might be TRBD1 (6 bases). The CDR3 is 17 amino acids. From germline, CDR1 is SGHRS and CDR2 YFSETQ. The V gene lost 0 bases and the J gene lost 4 bases, with 19 bases spanning the gap. CDR3 loop: CASSLALNRAIGTEAFF. The DNA of the CDR3 is TGCGCCAGCAGCTTGGCCTTAAACAGGGCAATTGGCACTGAAGCTTTCTTT.

This clonotype was observed a handful of times. The J gene is TRBJ2-7, the V gene TRBV7-2, with 7 bases that match TRBD1. V shed 5 bases and J 6 bases; nucleotides not matched to a gene: 10. The CDR3 length is 14 residues. The germline CDR1 and CDR2 sequences are SGHTA and FQGNSA. CDR3 DNA: TGTGCCAGCAGCCCGGGACAGACGGTACCCGAGCAGTACTTC. The encoded protein is CASSPGQTVPEQYF.

CDR3 amino acids: CASRKGGASEQYF. CDR3 nucleotide sequence: TGTGCCAGCAGGAAAGGGGGCGCCTCCGAGCAGTACTTC. The rearrangement joins TRBV27 to TRBJ2-7; 7 bases fit TRBD1. There are 13 residues in the CDR3. After removal of 6 bases from V and 6 bases from J, the junction contained 8 bases not matched to a gene. From germline, CDR1 is MNHEY and CDR2 SMNVEV (reference sequence).

The J gene is TRBJ2-5, the V gene TRBV28; D possibly corresponds to TRBD1 (7 bases). The CDR3 is 14 residues long. CDR1 is MDHEN and CDR2 is SYDVKM in the germline V gene. The V gene lost 6 bases and the J gene lost 2 bases, with 13 bases spanning the gap. CDR3 protein: CASSSGGQQETQYF. CDR3 DNA sequence: TGTGCCAGCAGCTCCGGGGGACAGCAAGAGACCCAGTACTTC.

This clonotype was detected many times. This chain joins TRBV19 and TRBJ2-3, with TRBD1 identical over 8 bases. This CDR3 is built from 14 residues. Trimming removed 6 bases from V and 3 bases from J; junction bases left unmatched: 5. CDR1 is LNHDA, CDR2 SQIVND, per germline (reference sequence). CDR3 sequence reads: CASSGQGETDTQYF. In DNA, the CDR3 is TGTGCCAGTAGCGGACAGGGAGAGACAGATACGCAGTATTTT.

The chain couples TRBV18 to TRBJ1-1; no clear D gene. With 3 bases removed from V and 1 base from J, the gap between germline ends came to 6 bases. Germline CDR1 is KGHSH and CDR2 is LQKENI. The CDR3 spans 13 residues. The CDR3 DNA sequence: TGTGCCAGCTCACCCAGCGGGAACACTGAAGCTTTCTTT. Amino acids: CASSPSGNTEAFF.

This sequence joins TRBV6-2 or TRBV6-3 and TRBJ2-7, with 10 bases aligning to TRBD2. The trim removed 6 bases at V and 3 bases at J, leaving 11 bases unmatched. The CDR3 is made up of 16 amino acids. The germline V gene encodes CDR1 MNHEY and CDR2 SVGEGT. The CDR3: CASSTSGRAARYEQYF. The CDR3 DNA reads as TGTGCCAGCAGCACCAGCGGGAGGGCCGCCCGCTACGAGCAGTACTTC.

The sample holds many counts of this clonotype. The chain couples TRBV12-5 to TRBJ1-5; D gene uncertain. Germline CDR1 is LGHNT and CDR2 is FRNRAP. This CDR3 has 15 residues. V gave up 6 bases and J gave up 1 base, with 13 bases separating them. The CDR3 DNA reads as TGTGCTAGTGGCCCCCGCATAGGGAGCAATCAGCCCCAGCATTTT. Its translation is CASGPRIGSNQPQHF.

This sequence joins TRBV13 and TRBJ1-3; 9 bases match TRBD1. The CDR3 length is 17 residues. CDR1 is PRHDT and CDR2 is FYEKMQ in the germline V gene (reference sequence). With V trimmed by 0 bases and J by 4 bases, 7 bases remained unmatched. The CDR3 here is CASSLGPGQGPGNTIYF. CDR3 DNA sequence: TGTGCCAGCAGCTTAGGCCCCGGACAGGGGCCGGGAAACACCATATATTTT.

The chain has TRBV6-1 and TRBJ1-4, with D unclear. The CDR3 is made up of 13 amino acids. V shed 1 base and J shed 7 bases, with 7 bases lying between them. Per the germline V gene, CDR1 is MNHNS and CDR2 is SASEGT. The CDR3, as DNA: TGTGCCAGCAGTGAAGGACACTTTGAAAAACTGTTTTTT. Translated: CASSEGHFEKLFF.

This clonotype was seen many times. CDR3 in amino acids: CASRPTGPTHNEQFF. DNA of the CDR3: TGCGCCAGCAGACCCACTGGACCTACCCACAATGAGCAGTTCTTC. This chain connects TRBV4-1 to TRBJ2-1; D remains unclear. Trimming removed 6 bases at V and 5 bases at J, with 17 bases between. The CDR3 is made up of 15 amino acids. Per germline, CDR1 MGHRA and CDR2 YSYEKL.

The rearrangement links TRBV5-5 to TRBJ1-6; D not resolved. Germline V gives CDR1 SGHKS, CDR2 YYEKEE (reference sequence). The CDR3 runs 11 residues. The ends were cut back, 2 bases at V and 11 bases at J, with 5 bases in the middle. The DNA of the CDR3 is TGTGCCAGCAGCTTTGGAGCACCCCTCCACTTT. Translating gives CASSFGAPLHF.